This entry features one TCR beta chain sequence. Its target is not known. Here immunoSEQ multiplex PCR was the method, and the copy in TCRdb shows in-frame clones only, minus some. The sample consists of around 54,000 clones, 83% of them appearing once. These data come from a study of a mutant IDH1 vaccine in newly diagnosed glioma. Study context: Previous care, which was radiotherapy, temozolomide, or both, most often involved both.

The time point was: week 47, end of study. A 20-mer mutant IDH1 peptide at 300 ug was injected subcutaneously with topical imiquimod. Patients in the study were vaccinated eight times, receiving shots in weeks 1, 3, 5, 7, 11, 15, 19 and 23. Donors harbored newly found WHO grade 3 or 4 IDH1-mutant, ATRX-lost astrocytomas. Material: PBMCs, obtained from a glioma patient whose treatment included an IDH1 peptide vaccine. The clonotype was recovered from a woman aged 45-59 years with glioma.

CDR3 DNA sequence: TGTGCCAGCAGCTCCAGGGACCCTGGGTCACCCCTCCACTTT. This encodes CASSSRDPGSPLHF. The chain has TRBV9 and TRBJ1-6; TRBD1 is a possible D gene (5 bases). Germline V gene sequence: CDR1 SGDLS, CDR2 YYNGEE. The CDR3 contains 14 residues. Trimming removed 4 bases from V and 10 bases from J, with 15 bases in between.